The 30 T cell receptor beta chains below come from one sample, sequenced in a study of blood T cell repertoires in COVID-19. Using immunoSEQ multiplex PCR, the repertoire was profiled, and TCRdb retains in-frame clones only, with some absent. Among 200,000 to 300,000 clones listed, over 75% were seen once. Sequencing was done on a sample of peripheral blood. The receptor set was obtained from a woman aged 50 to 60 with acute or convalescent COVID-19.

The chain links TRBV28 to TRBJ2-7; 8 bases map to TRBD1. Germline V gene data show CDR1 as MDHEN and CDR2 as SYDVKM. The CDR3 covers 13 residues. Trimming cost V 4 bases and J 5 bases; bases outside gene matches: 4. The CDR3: CASSSGGRNEQYF. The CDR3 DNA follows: TGTGCCAGCAGTTCAGGGGGCAGGAACGAGCAGTACTTC.

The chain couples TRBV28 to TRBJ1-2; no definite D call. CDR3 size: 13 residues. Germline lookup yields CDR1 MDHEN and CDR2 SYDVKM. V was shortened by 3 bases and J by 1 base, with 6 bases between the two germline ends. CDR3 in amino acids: CASSFGVNYGYTF. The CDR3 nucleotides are TGTGCCAGCAGTTTCGGGGTTAACTATGGCTACACCTTC.

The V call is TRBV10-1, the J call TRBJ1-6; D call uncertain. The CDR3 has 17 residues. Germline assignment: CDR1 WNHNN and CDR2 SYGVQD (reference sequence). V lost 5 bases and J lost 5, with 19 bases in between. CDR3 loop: CASSPHKDITNNSPLHF. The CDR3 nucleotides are TGCGCCAGCAGTCCACATAAAGACATAACCAATAATTCACCCCTCCACTTT.

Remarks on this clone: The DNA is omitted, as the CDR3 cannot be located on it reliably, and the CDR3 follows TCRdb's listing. The CDR3 protein is CASSWAGGTDTQYF. This chain uses TRBV21-1 with TRBJ2-3; the tabulated D call, TRBD2, remains unverified against the DNA. TRBV21-1 counts as a pseudogene. 14 amino acids form the CDR3, both terminal residues included.

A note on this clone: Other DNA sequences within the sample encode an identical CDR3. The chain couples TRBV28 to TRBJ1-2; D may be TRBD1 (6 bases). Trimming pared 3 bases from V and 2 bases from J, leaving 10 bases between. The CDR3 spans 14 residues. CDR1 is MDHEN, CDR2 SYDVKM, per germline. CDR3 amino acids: CASSFGQGNYGYTF. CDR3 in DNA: TGTGCCAGCAGTTTTGGTCAGGGGAACTATGGCTACACCTTC.

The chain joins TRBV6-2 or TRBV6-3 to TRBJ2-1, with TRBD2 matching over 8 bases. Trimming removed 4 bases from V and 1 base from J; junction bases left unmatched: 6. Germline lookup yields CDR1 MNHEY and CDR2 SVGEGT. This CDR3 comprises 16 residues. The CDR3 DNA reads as TGTGCCAGCAGTTCTCTACGGGAGGGGTCCTACAATGAGCAGTTCTTC. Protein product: CASSSLREGSYNEQFF.

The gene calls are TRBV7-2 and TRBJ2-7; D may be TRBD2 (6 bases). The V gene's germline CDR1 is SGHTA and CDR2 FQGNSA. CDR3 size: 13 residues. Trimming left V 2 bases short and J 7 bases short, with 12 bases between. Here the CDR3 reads CASSLNGGREQYF. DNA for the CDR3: TGTGCCAGCAGCTTAAACGGGGGTAGGGAGCAGTACTTC.

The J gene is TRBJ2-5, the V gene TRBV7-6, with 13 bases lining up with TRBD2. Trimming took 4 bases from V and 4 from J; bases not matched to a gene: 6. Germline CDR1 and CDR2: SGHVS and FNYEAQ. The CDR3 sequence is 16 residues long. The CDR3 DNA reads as TGTGCCAGCAGCTACGGGACTAGCGGGACTTTAGAGACCCAGTACTTC. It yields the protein CASSYGTSGTLETQYF.

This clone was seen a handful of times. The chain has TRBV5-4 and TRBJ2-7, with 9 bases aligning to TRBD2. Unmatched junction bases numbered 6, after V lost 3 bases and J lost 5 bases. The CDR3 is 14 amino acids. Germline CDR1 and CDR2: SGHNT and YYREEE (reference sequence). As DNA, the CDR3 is TGTGCCAGCAGCTCACCGGGACTAGCTGACGAGCAGTACTTC. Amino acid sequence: CASSSPGLADEQYF.

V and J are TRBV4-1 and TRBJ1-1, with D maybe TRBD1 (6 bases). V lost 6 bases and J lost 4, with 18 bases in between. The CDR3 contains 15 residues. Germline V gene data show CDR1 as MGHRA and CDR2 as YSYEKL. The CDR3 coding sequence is TGCGCCAGCAGTCGGAACAGGGCCAGGATCACTGAAGCTTTCTTT. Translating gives CASSRNRARITEAFF.

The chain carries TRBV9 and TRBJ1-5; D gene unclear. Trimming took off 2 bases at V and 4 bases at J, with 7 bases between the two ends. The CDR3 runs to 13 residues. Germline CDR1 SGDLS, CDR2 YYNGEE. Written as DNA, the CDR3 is TGTGCCAGCAGCGTTAGCGATAATCAGCCCCAGCATTTT. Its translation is CASSVSDNQPQHF.

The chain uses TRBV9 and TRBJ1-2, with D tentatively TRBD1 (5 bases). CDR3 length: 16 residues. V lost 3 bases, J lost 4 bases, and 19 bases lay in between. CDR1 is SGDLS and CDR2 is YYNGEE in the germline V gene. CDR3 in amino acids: CASSERGGAFGYGYTF. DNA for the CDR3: TGTGCCAGCAGCGAGCGGGGAGGGGCGTTCGGCTATGGCTACACCTTC.

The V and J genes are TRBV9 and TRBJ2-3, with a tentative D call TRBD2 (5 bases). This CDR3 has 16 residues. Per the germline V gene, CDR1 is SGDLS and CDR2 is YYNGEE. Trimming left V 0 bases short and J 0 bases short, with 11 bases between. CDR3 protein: CASSVAGGPSTDTQYF. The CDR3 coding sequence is TGTGCCAGCAGCGTAGCCGGCGGGCCTAGCACAGATACGCAGTATTTT.

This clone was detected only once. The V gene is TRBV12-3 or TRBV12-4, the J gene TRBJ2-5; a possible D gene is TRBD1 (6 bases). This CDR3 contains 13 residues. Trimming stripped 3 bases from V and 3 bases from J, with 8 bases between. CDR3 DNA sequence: TGTGCCAGCAGTTTGGGGACAAAAGAGACCCAGTACTTC. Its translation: CASSLGTKETQYF.

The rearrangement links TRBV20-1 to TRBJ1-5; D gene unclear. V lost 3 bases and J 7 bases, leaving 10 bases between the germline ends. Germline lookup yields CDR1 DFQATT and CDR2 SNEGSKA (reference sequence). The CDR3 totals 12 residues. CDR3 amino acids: CSASSAGQPQHF. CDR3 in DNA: TGCAGTGCTAGTAGCGCGGGGCAGCCCCAGCATTTT.

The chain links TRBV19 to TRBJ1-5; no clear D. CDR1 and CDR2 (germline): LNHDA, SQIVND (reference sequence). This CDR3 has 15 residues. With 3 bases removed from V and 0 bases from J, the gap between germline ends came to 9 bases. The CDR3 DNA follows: TGTGCCAGTAGTATGACACCTTATAGCAATCAGCCCCAGCATTTT. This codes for CASSMTPYSNQPQHF.

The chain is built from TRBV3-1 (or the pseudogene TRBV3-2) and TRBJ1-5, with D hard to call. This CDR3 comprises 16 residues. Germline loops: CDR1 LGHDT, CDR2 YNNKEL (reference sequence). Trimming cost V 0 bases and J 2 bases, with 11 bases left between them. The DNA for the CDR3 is TGTGCCAGCAGCCAAGATTGGCGGGCGGGCAATCAGCCCCAGCATTTT. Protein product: CASSQDWRAGNQPQHF.

The CDR3 bases are TGCAGTGCTAGTCGTCAGGGAGGAGAGACCCAGTACTTC. Protein product: CSASRQGGETQYF. The genes are TRBV20-1 and TRBJ2-5; TRBD2 is a possible D gene (6 bases). V lost 3 bases and J lost 4, with 12 bases in between. Germline CDR1 reads DFQATT; CDR2 reads SNEGSKA (reference sequence). The CDR3 extends over 13 amino acids.

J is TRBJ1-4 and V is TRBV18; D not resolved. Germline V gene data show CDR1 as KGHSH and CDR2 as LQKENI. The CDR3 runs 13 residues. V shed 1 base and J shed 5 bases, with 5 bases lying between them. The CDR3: CASSPRGNEKLFF. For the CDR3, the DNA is TGTGCCAGCTCACCACGCGGGAATGAAAAACTGTTTTTT.

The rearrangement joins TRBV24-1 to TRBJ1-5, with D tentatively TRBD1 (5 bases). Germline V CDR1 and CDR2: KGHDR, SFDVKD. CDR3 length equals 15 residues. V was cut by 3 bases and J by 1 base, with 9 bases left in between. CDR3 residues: CATSDPRVSNQPQHF. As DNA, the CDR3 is TGTGCCACCAGTGATCCCAGGGTGAGCAATCAGCCCCAGCATTTT.

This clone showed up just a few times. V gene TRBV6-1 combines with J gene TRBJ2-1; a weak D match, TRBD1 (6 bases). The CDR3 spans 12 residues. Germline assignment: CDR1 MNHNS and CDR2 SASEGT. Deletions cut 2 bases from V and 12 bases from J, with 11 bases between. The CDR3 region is CASSEQGQRQFF. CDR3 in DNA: TGTGCCAGCAGTGAACAGGGGCAACGGCAGTTCTTC.

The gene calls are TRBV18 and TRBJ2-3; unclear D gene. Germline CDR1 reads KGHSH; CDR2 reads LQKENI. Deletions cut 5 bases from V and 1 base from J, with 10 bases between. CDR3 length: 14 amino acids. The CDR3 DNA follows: TGTGCCAGCTCAACGTCGACTGGCACAGATACGCAGTATTTT. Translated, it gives CASSTSTGTDTQYF.

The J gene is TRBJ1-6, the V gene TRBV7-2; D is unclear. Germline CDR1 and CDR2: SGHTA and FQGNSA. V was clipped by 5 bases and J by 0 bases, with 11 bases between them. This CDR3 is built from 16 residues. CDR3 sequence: CASSPGSNSYNSPLHF. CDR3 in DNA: TGTGCCAGCAGCCCCGGGTCGAACTCCTATAATTCACCCCTCCACTTT. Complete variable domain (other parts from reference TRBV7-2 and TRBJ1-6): GAGVSQSPSNKVTEKGKDVELRCDPISGHTALYWYRQSLGQGLEFLIYFQGNSAPDKSGLPSDRFSAERTGGSVSTLTIQRTQQEDSAVYLCASSPGSNSYNSPLHFGNGTRLTVT.

The CDR3 loop is CATSEAAENQETQYF. In DNA, the CDR3 is TGTGCCACCAGTGAAGCAGCGGAAAACCAAGAGACCCAGTACTTC. The chain has TRBV24-1 and TRBJ2-5, with D possibly matching TRBD2 (5 bases). The germline V and J ends were trimmed by 4 bases and 0 bases, with 11 bases remaining between them. Germline V lookup: CDR1 KGHDR, CDR2 SFDVKD. The CDR3 has 15 amino acids.

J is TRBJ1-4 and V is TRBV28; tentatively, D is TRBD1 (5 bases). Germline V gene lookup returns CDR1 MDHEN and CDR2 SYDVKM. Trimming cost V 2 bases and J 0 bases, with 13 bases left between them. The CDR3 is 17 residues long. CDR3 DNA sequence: TGTGCCAGCAGTTTAGGGGGAGGGTTCTCAACTAATGAAAAACTGTTTTTT. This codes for CASSLGGGFSTNEKLFF. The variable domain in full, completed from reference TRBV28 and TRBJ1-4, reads DVKVTQSSRYLVKRTGEKVFLECVQDMDHENMFWYRQDPGLGLRLIYFSYDVKMKEKGDIPEGYSVSREKKERFSLILESASTNQTSMYLCASSLGGGFSTNEKLFFGSGTQLSVL.

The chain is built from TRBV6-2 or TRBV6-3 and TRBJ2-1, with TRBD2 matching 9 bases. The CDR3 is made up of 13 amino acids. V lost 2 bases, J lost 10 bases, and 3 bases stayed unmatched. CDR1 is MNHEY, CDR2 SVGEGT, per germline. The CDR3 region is CASSYGLAREQFF. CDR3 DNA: TGTGCCAGCAGTTACGGACTAGCGCGAGAGCAGTTCTTC.

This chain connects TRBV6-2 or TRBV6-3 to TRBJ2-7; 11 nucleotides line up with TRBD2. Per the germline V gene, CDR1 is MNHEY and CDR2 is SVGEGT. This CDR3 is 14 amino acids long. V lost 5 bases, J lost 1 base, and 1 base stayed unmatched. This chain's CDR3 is CASSRTSGSYEQYF. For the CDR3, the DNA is TGTGCCAGCAGTCGGACTAGCGGGTCCTACGAGCAGTACTTC.

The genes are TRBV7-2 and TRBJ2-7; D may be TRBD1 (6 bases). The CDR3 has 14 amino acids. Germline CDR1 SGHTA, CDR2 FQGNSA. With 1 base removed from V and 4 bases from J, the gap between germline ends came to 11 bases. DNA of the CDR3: TGTGCCAGCAGCTTAGACAGGGTGGGTTACGAGCAGTACTTC. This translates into CASSLDRVGYEQYF.

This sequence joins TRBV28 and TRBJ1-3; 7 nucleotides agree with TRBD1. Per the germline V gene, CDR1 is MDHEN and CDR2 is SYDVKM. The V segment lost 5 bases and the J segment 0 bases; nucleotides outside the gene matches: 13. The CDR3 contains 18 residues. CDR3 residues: CASSGGPDRESSGNTIYF. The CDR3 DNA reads TGTGCCAGCAGTGGGGGCCCCGACAGGGAGAGCTCTGGAAACACCATATATTTT.

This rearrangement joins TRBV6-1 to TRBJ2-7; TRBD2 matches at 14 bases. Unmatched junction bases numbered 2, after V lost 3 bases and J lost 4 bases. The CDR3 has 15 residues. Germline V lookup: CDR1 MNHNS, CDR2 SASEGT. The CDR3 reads CASSEGTSGSYEQYF. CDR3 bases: TGTGCCAGCAGTGAGGGGACTAGCGGGAGTTACGAGCAGTACTTC.